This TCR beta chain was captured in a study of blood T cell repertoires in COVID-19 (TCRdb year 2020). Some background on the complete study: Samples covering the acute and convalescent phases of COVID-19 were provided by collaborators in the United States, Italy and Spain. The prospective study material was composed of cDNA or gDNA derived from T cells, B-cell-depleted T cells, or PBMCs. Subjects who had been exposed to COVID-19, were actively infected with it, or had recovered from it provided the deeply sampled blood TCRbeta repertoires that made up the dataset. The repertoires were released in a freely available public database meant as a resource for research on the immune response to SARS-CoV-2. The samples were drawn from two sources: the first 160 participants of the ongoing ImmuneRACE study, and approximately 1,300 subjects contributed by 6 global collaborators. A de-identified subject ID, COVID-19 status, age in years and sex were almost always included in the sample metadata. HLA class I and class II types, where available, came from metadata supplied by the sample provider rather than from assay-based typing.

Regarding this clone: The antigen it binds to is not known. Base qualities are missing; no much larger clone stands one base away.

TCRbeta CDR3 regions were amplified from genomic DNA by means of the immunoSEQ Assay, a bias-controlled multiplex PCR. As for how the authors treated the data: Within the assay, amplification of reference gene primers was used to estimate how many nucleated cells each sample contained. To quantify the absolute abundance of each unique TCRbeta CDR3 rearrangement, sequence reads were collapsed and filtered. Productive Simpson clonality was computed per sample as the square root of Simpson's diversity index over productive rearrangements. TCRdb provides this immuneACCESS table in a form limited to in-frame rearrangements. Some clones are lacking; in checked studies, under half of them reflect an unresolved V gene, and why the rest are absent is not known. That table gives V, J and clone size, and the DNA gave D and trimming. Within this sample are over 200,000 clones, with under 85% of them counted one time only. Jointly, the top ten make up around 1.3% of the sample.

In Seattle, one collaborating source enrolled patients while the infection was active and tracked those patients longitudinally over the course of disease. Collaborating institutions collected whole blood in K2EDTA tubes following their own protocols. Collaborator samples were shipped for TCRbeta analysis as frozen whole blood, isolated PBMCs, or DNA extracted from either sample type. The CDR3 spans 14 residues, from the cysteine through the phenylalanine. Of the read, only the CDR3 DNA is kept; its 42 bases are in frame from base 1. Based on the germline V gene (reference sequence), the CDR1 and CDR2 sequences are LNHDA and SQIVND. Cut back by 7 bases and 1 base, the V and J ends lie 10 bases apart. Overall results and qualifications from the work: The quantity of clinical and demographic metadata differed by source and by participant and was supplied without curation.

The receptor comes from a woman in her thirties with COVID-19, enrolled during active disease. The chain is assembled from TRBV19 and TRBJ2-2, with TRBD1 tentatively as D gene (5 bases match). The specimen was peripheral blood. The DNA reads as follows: TGTGCCAGTAAGGTAACAGGGAACACCGGGGAGCTGTTTTTT. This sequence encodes CASKVTGNTGELFF.